The 17 T cell receptor beta chains reported below all come from one sample, sequenced in a study of blood T cell repertoires in COVID-19. The method was immunoSEQ multiplex PCR; TCRdb's version includes in-frame clones alone and lacks a portion of them. In the table there are about 130,000 clones, around nine tenths of which are singletons. The sample taken for sequencing was PBMCs or T cells enriched from blood (not recorded which). Every receptor here comes from a woman between 45 and 60 years old who had recovered from COVID-19.

The chain carries TRBV6-2 or TRBV6-3 and TRBJ1-1; 7 nucleotides match TRBD1. The ends lost 2 bases at V and 0 bases at J; junction bases unmatched: 3. Germline V gene lookup returns CDR1 MNHEY and CDR2 SVGEGT. This CDR3 has 15 residues. As DNA, the CDR3 is TGTGCCAGCAGTTACAGGGGACAGTTGAACACTGAAGCTTTCTTT. Residues: CASSYRGQLNTEAFF.

In its sample, this clone was seen a few times. The chain carries TRBV30 and TRBJ1-3, with D tentatively TRBD1 (6 bases). This CDR3 is 14 amino acids long. Germline CDR1 and CDR2: GTSNPN and SVGIG (reference sequence). Trimming pared 0 bases from V and 3 bases from J, leaving 9 bases between. The CDR3 sequence is CAWSVGQDGNTIYF. CDR3 in DNA: TGTGCCTGGAGTGTGGGACAAGATGGAAACACCATATATTTT.

This clone was detected only once. The CDR3 here is CASSPTFVGAQFF. The CDR3, as DNA: TGTGCCAGCAGCCCCACTTTCGTAGGGGCACAGTTCTTC. The chain employs TRBV7-2 and TRBJ2-1, with D perhaps TRBD1 (5 bases). Per the germline V gene, CDR1 is SGHTA and CDR2 is FQGNSA. Trimming left V 5 bases short and J 13 bases short, with 18 bases between. There are 13 residues in the CDR3.

V gene TRBV25-1 combines with J gene TRBJ2-2, with unresolved D. This CDR3 comprises 13 residues. Germline assignment: CDR1 MGHDK and CDR2 SYGVNS. V was shortened by 0 bases and J by 7 bases, with 6 bases between the two germline ends. CDR3 region: CASSEYQNGELFF. CDR3 bases: TGTGCCAGCAGTGAATACCAGAACGGGGAGCTGTTTTTT.

The rearrangement uses TRBV5-4 and TRBJ1-1; 9 positions agree with TRBD1. Unmatched junction bases numbered 7, after V lost 4 bases and J lost 6 bases. The CDR3 consists of 14 residues. CDR1 and CDR2 (germline): SGHNT, YYREEE (reference sequence). The CDR3 region is CASSAGQGRAEAFF. The CDR3 DNA reads TGTGCCAGCAGCGCAGGACAGGGGAGGGCTGAAGCTTTCTTT.

V gene TRBV3-1 (or the pseudogene TRBV3-2) combines with J gene TRBJ2-2; D not certain. The CDR3 spans 13 residues. The germline V and J ends were trimmed by 1 base and 7 bases, with 7 bases remaining between them. Germline V gene data show CDR1 as LGHDT and CDR2 as YNNKEL (reference sequence). The CDR3 spells CASSQGSDGELFF. CDR3 in DNA: TGTGCCAGCAGCCAAGGGAGCGACGGGGAGCTGTTTTTT.

The V call is TRBV19, the J call TRBJ1-2; D remains ambiguous. Germline loops: CDR1 LNHDA, CDR2 SQIVND (reference sequence). The ends were cut back, 2 bases at V and 4 bases at J, with 11 bases in the middle. The CDR3 runs to 14 residues. CDR3: CASSIPHSPYGYTF. The CDR3 nucleotides read TGTGCCAGTAGTATACCTCACAGTCCCTATGGCTACACCTTC.

V is TRBV5-4 and J is TRBJ2-5, with 12 bases aligning to TRBD2. With 5 bases clipped from V and 5 bases from J, the junction kept 13 bases outside the gene matches. The CDR3 is 17 amino acids. The germline CDR1 and CDR2 sequences are SGHNT and YYREEE (reference sequence). The CDR3 reads CASSLGTSGGFGETQYF. Written as DNA, the CDR3 is TGTGCCAGCAGTCTTGGAACTAGCGGGGGGTTCGGGGAGACCCAGTACTTC.

V is TRBV5-6 and J is TRBJ2-5; D is unresolved. The CDR3 is 13 residues long. Trimming removed 1 base at V and 2 bases at J, with 6 bases between. CDR1 and CDR2 (germline): SGHDT, YYEEEE. Written as DNA, the CDR3 is TGTGCCAGCAGCTTGCAACAGCAAGAGACCCAGTACTTC. It specifies CASSLQQQETQYF.

CDR3 DNA: TGTGCCAGCAGCCAAGCGTCTGGAGGGATCACAGATACGCAGTATTTT. Encoded protein: CASSQASGGITDTQYF. The chain links TRBV3-1 (or the pseudogene TRBV3-2) to TRBJ2-3; D is possibly TRBD2 (6 bases). CDR1 LGHDT and CDR2 YNNKEL come from the germline V gene (reference sequence). The CDR3 totals 16 residues. With 1 base removed from V and 2 bases from J, the gap between germline ends came to 13 bases.

CDR3 sequence (DNA): TGCGCCAGCAGCTTCGGCTTCGGGGGTGAAGAGACCCAGTACTTC. Its translation: CASSFGFGGEETQYF. The genes are TRBV5-1 and TRBJ2-5; TRBD2 is a possible D gene (6 bases). Trimming took 2 bases from V and 3 from J, leaving 14 bases between them. Per the germline V gene, CDR1 is SGHRS and CDR2 is YFSETQ. The CDR3 runs to 15 residues.

The J gene is TRBJ2-7, the V gene TRBV5-5; 7 bases align to TRBD2. Losses at the gene ends were 7 bases for V and 4 bases for J; bases not matched to a gene: 11. The V gene's germline CDR1 is SGHKS and CDR2 YYEKEE (reference sequence). This CDR3 comprises 14 residues. CDR3 nucleotide sequence: TGTGCCAGCGGGGGGGACCCCGGACGATACGAGCAGTACTTC. Translating it yields CASGGDPGRYEQYF.

V usage is TRBV5-1 and J usage is TRBJ2-1, with TRBD1 matching 8 bases. With 0 bases clipped from V and 6 bases from J, the junction kept 2 bases outside the gene matches. The germline CDR1 and CDR2 sequences are SGHRS and YFSETQ. The CDR3 covers 14 residues. CDR3: CASSLGTGRNEQFF. The CDR3 nucleotides read TGCGCCAGCAGCTTGGGGACAGGGCGCAATGAGCAGTTCTTC.

The genes are TRBV2 and TRBJ2-7, with a possible D match to TRBD1 (7 bases). Trimming cost V 0 bases and J 3 bases, with 12 bases left between them. The CDR3 sequence is 15 residues long. Germline V gene lookup returns CDR1 SNHLY and CDR2 FYNNEI. The CDR3 nucleotides read TGTGCCAGCAGTGAAGCCGCAGGGGGGTACTACGAGCAGTACTTC. The encoded protein is CASSEAAGGYYEQYF. Variable domain in full (rest from reference TRBV2 and TRBJ2-7): EPEVTQTPSHQVTQMGQEVILRCVPISNHLYFYWYRQILGQKVEFLVSFYNNEISEKSEIFDDQFSVERPDGSNFTLKIRSTKLEDSAMYFCASSEAAGGYYEQYFGPGTRLTVT.

J is TRBJ2-7 and V is TRBV27, with 9 positions matching TRBD1. This CDR3 contains 16 residues. The junction had 14 bases not matched to a gene; V was cut back by 6 bases and J by 5 bases. Germline CDR1 and CDR2: MNHEY and SMNVEV (reference sequence). DNA for the CDR3: TGTGCCAGCAGACCTATTGCCGGGACAGGGAGTCACGAGCAGTACTTC. Translating it yields CASRPIAGTGSHEQYF.

The V call is TRBV4-1, the J call TRBJ2-1; D perhaps matches TRBD2 (7 bases). Looked up from germline, CDR1 is MGHRA and CDR2 is YSYEKL. Trimming took 3 bases from V and 1 from J, leaving 13 bases between them. This CDR3 is built from 16 residues. CDR3 sequence (DNA): TGCGCCAGCAGCCATAGAGGGGGGGTATCCTACAATGAGCAGTTCTTC. Translated: CASSHRGGVSYNEQFF.

The V and J genes are TRBV4-1 and TRBJ2-2; no clear D. The germline V gene has CDR1 MGHRA and CDR2 YSYEKL. Trimming stripped 4 bases from V and 7 bases from J, with 7 bases between. The CDR3 has 12 residues. Here the CDR3 reads CASSPQDGELFF. The CDR3 nucleotides are TGCGCCAGCAGCCCACAAGACGGGGAGCTGTTTTTT.